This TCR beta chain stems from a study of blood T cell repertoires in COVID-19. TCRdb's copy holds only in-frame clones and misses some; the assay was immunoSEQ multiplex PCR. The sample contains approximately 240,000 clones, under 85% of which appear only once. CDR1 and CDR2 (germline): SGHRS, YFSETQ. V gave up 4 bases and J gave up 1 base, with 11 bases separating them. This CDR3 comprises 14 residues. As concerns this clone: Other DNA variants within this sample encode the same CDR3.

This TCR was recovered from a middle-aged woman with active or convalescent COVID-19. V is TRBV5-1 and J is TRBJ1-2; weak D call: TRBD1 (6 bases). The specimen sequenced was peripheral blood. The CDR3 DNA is TGCGCCAGCAGCCCGGGGGGGCGTAACTATGGCTACACCTTC. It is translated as CASSPGGRNYGYTF.